This entry concerns a single T cell receptor (beta chain). Its antigen specificity is not known. There are no base qualities to consult, and no much larger clone falls within one base. Sequenced using an Illumina NovaSeq 6000. TCRalpha and TCRbeta cDNA libraries were constructed by 5'RACE with constant-segment primers, with sample barcodes and unique molecular identifiers being introduced. Trizol reagent was used to extract RNA from every sample. Libraries were amplified in two PCR steps, with a second sample barcode and Illumina TruSeq adapters added in the second step. Sequencing of the libraries was done on an Illumina NovaSeq, producing 2 x 150 bp paired-end reads. The study's own analysis went as follows. The reads were demultiplexed and collapsed into UMI-guided consensus sequences using migec v1.2.7. Using mixcr v2.1.11, the UMI consensuses were aligned to TRA and TRB V and J templates and assembled into clonotypes. A clonotype was counted as expanded or contracted only when both edgeR and NoisET called the clonotype significant, with the noise models trained on biological replicates. For edgeR calls, a false discovery rate-adjusted p below 0.01 and a log2 fold-change threshold of 1 were applied. As an exploratory analysis of dynamics, max-normalized trajectories of the 1000 most abundant clonotypes were examined with PCA combined with hierarchical clustering. The CD4 or CD8 phenotype of responding clones was assigned using the separately sequenced CD4+ and CD8+ repertoires. Through fastp at Q25 and MiXCR, TCRdb rebuilt clones from the public reads, retaining in-frame beta chains. Rows merge per CDR3 protein into single entries with the most common DNA and genes. The V and J calls reflect TCRdb's pipeline rather than the authors' work. This sample lists hundreds of thousands of distinct CDR3 sequences; about 20% were detected once. The ten largest clones capture around 9.2% of the sample.

Ficoll-Paque density gradient centrifugation was used to isolate PBMCs. Measured from the cysteine to the phenylalanine, the CDR3 is 17 residues long. Only the CDR3 region is kept as DNA, spanning 51 bases read in frame from base 1. CDR1 and CDR2 were assigned from the germline V gene as SGHRS and YFSETQ. Deletion took 1 base off V and 1 base off J, with a span of 15 bases between the germline ends. This entry comes from a study of T-cell memory formation after mild COVID-19 (dated by TCRdb to the early 2020s). For context, the study as a whole: Most TCR sequence clusters were specific to one of the two donors. In two donors, T-cell clones that expanded and contracted after mild COVID-19 were followed by sequencing TCRalpha and TCRbeta repertoires longitudinally. Two young, previously healthy adult volunteers made up the cohort, one male and one female.

Results the study describes overall, beyond this receptor: Balanced CD4/CD8 phenotypes were observed for clones contracting from day 15 to 85, whereas a bias towards CD4+ was observed for a second wave of clones expanding from day 15 to 37. Some responding clones were found in pre-infection memory, which suggests that pre-existing cross-reactive memory T cells took part in the SARS-CoV-2 response. The second-wave clones that peaked on day 37 were not confirmed to be SARS-CoV-2 specific. Only a couple of mild cases were covered by the study, and larger cohorts that include severe cases with pre-infection samples were considered necessary. Contracting CD4+ clones were found mainly in CM and EM memory subsets, while CD8+ clones were enriched in EMRA.

The receptor chain draws on TRBV5-1 and TRBJ1-3; the D gene cannot be named for sure. The sequencing sample was made of PBMCs or a T cell subset sorted from them (not recorded which). The clonotype comes from an adult woman who had mild COVID-19 (a few samples of this study predate the infection). The sample titles of this study are shuffled in the database, so cell type and time point are left out; the donor was told from shared clones. The bases are TGCGCCAGCAGCTTGTTTGGTGGATTAGGGTCTGGAAACACCATATATTTT. It codes for CASSLFGGLGSGNTIYF.